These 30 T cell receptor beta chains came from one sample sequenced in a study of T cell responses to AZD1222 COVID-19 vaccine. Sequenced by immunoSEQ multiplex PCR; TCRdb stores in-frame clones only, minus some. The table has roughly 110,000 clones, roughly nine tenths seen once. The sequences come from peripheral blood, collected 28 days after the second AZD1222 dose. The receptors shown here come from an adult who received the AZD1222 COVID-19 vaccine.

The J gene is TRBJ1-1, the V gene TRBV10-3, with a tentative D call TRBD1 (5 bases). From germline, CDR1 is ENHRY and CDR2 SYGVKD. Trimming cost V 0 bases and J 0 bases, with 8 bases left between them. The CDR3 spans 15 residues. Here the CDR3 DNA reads TGTGCCATCAGTGAGTCTGGGGCCATGAACACTGAAGCTTTCTTT. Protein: CAISESGAMNTEAFF.

The CDR3 here is CASSVATGSAGEKLFF. The CDR3 DNA reads as TGTGCCAGCAGCGTAGCTACGGGGTCCGCAGGGGAAAAACTGTTTTTT. The chain is built from TRBV9 and TRBJ1-4, with D possibly being TRBD1 (5 bases). Between the trimmed V and J ends, which lost 0 bases and 8 bases, there was a span of 17 bases. CDR1 is SGDLS and CDR2 is YYNGEE in the germline V gene. The CDR3 runs 16 residues.

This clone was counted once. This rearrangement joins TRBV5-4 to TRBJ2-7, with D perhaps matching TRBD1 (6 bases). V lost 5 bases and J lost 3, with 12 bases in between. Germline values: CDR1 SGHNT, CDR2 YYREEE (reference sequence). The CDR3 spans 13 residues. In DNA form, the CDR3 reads TGTGCCAGCAGAGACAGGAATGACTACGAGCAGTACTTC. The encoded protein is CASRDRNDYEQYF.

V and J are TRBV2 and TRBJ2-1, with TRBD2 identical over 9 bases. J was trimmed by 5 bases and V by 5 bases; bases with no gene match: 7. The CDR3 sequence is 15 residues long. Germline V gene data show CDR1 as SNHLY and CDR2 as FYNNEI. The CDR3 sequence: CASSIQRGVHNEQFF. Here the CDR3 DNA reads TGTGCCAGCAGTATCCAGCGGGGGGTCCACAATGAGCAGTTCTTC.

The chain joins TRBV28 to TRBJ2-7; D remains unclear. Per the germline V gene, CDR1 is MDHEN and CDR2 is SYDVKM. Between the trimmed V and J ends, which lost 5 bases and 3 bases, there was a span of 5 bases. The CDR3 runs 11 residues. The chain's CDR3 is CASSQDYEQYF. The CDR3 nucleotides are TGTGCCAGCAGTCAGGACTACGAGCAGTACTTC.

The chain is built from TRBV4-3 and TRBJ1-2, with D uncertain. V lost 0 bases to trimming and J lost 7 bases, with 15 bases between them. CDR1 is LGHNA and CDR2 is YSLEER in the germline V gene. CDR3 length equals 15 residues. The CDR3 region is CASSQDFGDKGGYTF. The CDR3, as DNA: TGCGCCAGCAGCCAAGATTTCGGAGATAAAGGTGGCTACACCTTC.

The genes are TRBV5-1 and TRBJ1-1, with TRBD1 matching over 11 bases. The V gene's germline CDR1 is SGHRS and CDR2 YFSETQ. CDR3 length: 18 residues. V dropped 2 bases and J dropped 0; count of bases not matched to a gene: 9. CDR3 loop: CASSLGTGGSGMNTEAFF. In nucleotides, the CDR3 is TGCGCCAGCAGCTTAGGGACAGGGGGAAGTGGAATGAACACTGAAGCTTTCTTT.

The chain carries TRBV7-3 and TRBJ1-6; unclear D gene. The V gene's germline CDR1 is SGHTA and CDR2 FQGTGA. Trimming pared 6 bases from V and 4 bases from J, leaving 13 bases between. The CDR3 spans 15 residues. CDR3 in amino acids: CASSLFGSYNSPLHF. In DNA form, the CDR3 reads TGTGCCAGCAGTCTCTTCGGGAGTTATAATTCACCCCTCCACTTT.

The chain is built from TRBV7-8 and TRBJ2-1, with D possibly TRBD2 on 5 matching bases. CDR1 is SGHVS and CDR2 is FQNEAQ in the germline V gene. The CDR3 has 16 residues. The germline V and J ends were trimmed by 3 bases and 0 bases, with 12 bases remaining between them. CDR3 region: CASSFFEGISYNEQFF. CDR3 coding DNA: TGTGCCAGCAGCTTTTTTGAGGGCATCTCCTACAATGAGCAGTTCTTC.

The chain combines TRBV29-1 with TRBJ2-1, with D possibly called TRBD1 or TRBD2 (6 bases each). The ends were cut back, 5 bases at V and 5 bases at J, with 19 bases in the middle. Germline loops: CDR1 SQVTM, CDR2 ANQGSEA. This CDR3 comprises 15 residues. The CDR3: CSVPLWGATNNEQFF. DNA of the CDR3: TGCAGCGTTCCCCTGTGGGGGGCAACAAACAATGAGCAGTTCTTC.

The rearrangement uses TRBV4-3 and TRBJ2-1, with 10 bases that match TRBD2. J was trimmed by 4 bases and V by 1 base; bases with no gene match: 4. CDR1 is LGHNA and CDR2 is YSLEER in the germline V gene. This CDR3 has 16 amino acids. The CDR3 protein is CASSQGLAGPYNEQFF. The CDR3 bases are TGCGCCAGCAGCCAAGGACTAGCGGGCCCTTACAATGAGCAGTTCTTC.

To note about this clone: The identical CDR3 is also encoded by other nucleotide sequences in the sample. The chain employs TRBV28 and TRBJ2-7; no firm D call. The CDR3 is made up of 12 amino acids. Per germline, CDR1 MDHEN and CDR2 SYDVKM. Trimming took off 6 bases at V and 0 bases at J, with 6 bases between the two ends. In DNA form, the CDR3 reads TGTGCCAGCAGCGAAAGCTCCTACGAGCAGTACTTC. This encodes CASSESSYEQYF.

The CDR3 DNA sequence: TGTGCCAGCAGCGCCCCCGGGACAGCCCATATAGGTGGTGTGGAAAACACCATATATTTT. Its protein product is CASSAPGTAHIGGVENTIYF. The gene calls are TRBV6-4 and TRBJ1-3, with 7 bases fitting TRBD1. This CDR3 spans 20 amino acids. From germline, CDR1 is MRHNA and CDR2 SNTAGT. Trimming took 6 bases from V and 6 from J; bases not matched to a gene: 26.

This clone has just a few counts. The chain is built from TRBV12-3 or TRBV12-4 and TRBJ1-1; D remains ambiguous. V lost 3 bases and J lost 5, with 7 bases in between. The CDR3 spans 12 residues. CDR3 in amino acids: CASSFERTEAFF. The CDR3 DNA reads TGTGCCAGCAGTTTTGAACGGACTGAAGCTTTCTTT.

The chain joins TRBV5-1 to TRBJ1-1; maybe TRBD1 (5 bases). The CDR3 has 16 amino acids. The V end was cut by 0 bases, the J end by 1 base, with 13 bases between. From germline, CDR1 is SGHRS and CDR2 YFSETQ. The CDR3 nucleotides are TGCGCCAGCAGCTTGGGGGCAGGGTTCGCGAACACTGAAGCTTTCTTT. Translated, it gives CASSLGAGFANTEAFF. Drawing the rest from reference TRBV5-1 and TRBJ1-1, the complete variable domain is KAGVTQTPRYLIKTRGQQVTLSCSPISGHRSVSWYQQTPGQGLQFLFEYFSETQRNKGNFPGRFSGRQFSNSRSEMNVSTLELGDSALYLCASSLGAGFANTEAFFGQGTRLTVV.

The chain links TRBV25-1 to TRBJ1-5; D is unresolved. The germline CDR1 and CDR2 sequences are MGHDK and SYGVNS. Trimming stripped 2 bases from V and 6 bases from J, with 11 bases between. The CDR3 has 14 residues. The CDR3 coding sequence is TGTGCCAGCAGTGAACTGGGAGGCGGTCAGCCCCAGCATTTT. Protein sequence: CASSELGGGQPQHF.

For the CDR3, the DNA is TGTGCCAGCAGCAGCCAAAGGCTTGGCACTGAAGCTTTCTTT. The encoded protein is CASSSQRLGTEAFF. This chain uses TRBV6-2 or TRBV6-3 with TRBJ1-1; D call uncertain. Trimming took 6 bases from V and 4 from J, leaving 15 bases between them. Germline V lookup: CDR1 MNHEY, CDR2 SVGEGT. The CDR3 runs 14 residues.

The CDR3 loop is CATSSPPGALTF. CDR3 DNA sequence: TGTGCCACCAGCAGCCCCCCGGGGGCCCTGACTTTC. V and J are TRBV15 and TRBJ2-6; D may be TRBD1 or TRBD2 (6 bases each). The V gene's germline CDR1 is LNHNV and CDR2 YYDKDF (reference sequence). The CDR3 is 12 residues long. The V end was cut by 3 bases, the J end by 15 bases, with 12 bases between.

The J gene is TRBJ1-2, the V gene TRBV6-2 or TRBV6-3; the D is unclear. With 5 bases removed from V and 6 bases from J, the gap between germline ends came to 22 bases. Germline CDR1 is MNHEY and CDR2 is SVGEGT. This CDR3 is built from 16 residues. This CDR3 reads CASSTQVASGNDGYTF. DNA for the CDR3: TGTGCCAGCAGTACTCAAGTCGCGTCAGGCAATGATGGCTACACCTTC.

CDR3 nucleotides: TGTGCCACCGGCCGGGACACGAAAGAGACCCAGTACTTC. The encoded protein is CATGRDTKETQYF. The genes are TRBV2 and TRBJ2-5; D possibly corresponds to TRBD1 (6 bases). CDR3 length: 13 amino acids. CDR1 is SNHLY, CDR2 FYNNEI, per germline. Trimming cost V 10 bases and J 3 bases, with 15 bases left between them.

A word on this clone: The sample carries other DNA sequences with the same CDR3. DNA of the CDR3: TGTGCCAGCAGCTTGGGGCAGGGAACCTACGAGCAGTACTTC. This sequence encodes CASSLGQGTYEQYF. The chain joins TRBV7-2 to TRBJ2-7; D is possibly TRBD1 (5 bases). The CDR3 runs to 14 residues. The germline gives CDR1 SGHTA, CDR2 FQGNSA. V gave up 3 bases and J gave up 2 bases, with 11 bases separating them.

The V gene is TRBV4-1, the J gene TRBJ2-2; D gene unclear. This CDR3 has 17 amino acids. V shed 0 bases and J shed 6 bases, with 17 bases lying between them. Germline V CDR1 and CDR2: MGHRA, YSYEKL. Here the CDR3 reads CASSQDAIVSPPGELFF. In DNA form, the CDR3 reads TGCGCCAGCAGCCAAGACGCGATTGTTAGTCCTCCCGGGGAGCTGTTTTTT.

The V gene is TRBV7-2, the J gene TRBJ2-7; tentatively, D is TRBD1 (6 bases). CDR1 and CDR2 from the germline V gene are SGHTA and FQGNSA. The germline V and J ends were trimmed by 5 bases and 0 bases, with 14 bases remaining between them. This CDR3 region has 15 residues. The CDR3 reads CASSERQARSYEQYF. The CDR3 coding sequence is TGTGCCAGCAGCGAACGACAGGCCCGCTCCTACGAGCAGTACTTC. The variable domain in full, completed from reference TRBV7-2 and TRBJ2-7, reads GAGVSQSPSNKVTEKGKDVELRCDPISGHTALYWYRQSLGQGLEFLIYFQGNSAPDKSGLPSDRFSAERTGGSVSTLTIQRTQQEDSAVYLCASSERQARSYEQYFGPGTRLTVT.

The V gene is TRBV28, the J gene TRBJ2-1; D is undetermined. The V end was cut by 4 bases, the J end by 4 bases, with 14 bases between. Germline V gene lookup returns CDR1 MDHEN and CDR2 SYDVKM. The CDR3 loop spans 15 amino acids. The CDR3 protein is CASSSRGALYNEQFF. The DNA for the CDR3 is TGTGCCAGCAGTTCGCGAGGCGCCCTATACAATGAGCAGTTCTTC.

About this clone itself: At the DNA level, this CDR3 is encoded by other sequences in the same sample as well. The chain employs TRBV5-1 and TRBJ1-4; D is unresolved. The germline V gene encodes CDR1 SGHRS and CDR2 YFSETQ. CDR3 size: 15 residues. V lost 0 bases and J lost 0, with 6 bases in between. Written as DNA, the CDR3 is TGCGCCAGCAGCTTGGTGGGTGCAACTAATGAAAAACTGTTTTTT. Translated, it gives CASSLVGATNEKLFF.

In DNA, the CDR3 is TGCGCCAGCAGCCAAGATCGAGGGGGGACCGGGGAGCTGTTTTTT. Protein: CASSQDRGGTGELFF. The V call is TRBV4-3, the J call TRBJ2-2, with D possibly being TRBD1 or TRBD2 (6 bases each). Per germline, CDR1 LGHNA and CDR2 YSLEER. The ends were cut back, 0 bases at V and 5 bases at J, with 10 bases in the middle. This CDR3 region has 15 residues.

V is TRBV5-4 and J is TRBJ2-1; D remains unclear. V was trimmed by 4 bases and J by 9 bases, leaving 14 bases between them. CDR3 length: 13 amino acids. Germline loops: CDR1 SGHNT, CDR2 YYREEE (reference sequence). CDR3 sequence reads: CASSLRAPGEQFF. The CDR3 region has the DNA TGTGCCAGCAGCCTCCGGGCACCCGGTGAGCAGTTCTTC.

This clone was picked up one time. CDR3 in amino acids: CASSTGQYMNTEAFF. The CDR3 nucleotides read TGTGCCAGCAGCACGGGACAGTACATGAACACTGAAGCTTTCTTT. The V call is TRBV7-9, the J call TRBJ1-1, with 7 bases aligning to TRBD1. The CDR3 has 15 amino acids. Germline CDR1 and CDR2: SEHNR and FQNEAQ (reference sequence). J was trimmed by 0 bases and V by 5 bases; bases with no gene match: 6. Combining the CDR3 with reference TRBV7-9 and TRBJ1-1 gives the whole variable domain DTGVSQNPRHKITKRGQNVTFRCDPISEHNRLYWYRQTLGQGPEFLTYFQNEAQLEKSRLLSDRFSAERPKGSFSTLEIQRTEQGDSAMYLCASSTGQYMNTEAFFGQGTRLTVV.

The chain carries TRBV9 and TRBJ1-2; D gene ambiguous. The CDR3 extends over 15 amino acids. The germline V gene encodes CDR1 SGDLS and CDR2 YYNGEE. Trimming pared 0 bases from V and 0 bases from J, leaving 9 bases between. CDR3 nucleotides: TGTGCCAGCAGCGTAGAATCCACACCTAACTATGGCTACACCTTC. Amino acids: CASSVESTPNYGYTF.

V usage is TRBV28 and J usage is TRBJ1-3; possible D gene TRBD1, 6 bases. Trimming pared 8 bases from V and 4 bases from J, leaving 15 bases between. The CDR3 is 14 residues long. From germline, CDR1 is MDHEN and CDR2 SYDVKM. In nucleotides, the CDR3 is TGTGCCAGCCTTAAAGCCGGGGGCGGAAACACCATATATTTT. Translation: CASLKAGGGNTIYF. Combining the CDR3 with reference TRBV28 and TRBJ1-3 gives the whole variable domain DVKVTQSSRYLVKRTGEKVFLECVQDMDHENMFWYRQDPGLGLRLIYFSYDVKMKEKGDIPEGYSVSREKKERFSLILESASTNQTSMYLCASLKAGGGNTIYFGEGSWLTVV.